This is a list of T cell receptor beta chains from one sample in a study of shared clonotypes between healthy human individuals. Measured with immunoSEQ multiplex PCR; TCRdb has only the in-frame clones, and not every one. The profile shows 2 million to 2.5 million clones, approximately 93% of them singletons. The sequencing input was naive CD4+ T cells from PBMCs. The receptors shown here come from a man aged 18 to 35 in good health. Some clones in this sample may be carry-over from other donors' samples. Each CDR3 is given with its conserved first and last residue. The D gene is left open where the match is weak. Where a row states a size, it is once, few, many or the class of an expanded clone; other rows omit it.

CDR3 | DNA | D | V | size | J
CASSEGLAEPYEQYF | TGTGCCAGCAGCGAGGGACTAGCGGAACCCTACGAGCAGTACTTC | TRBD2 | TRBV9 | NA | TRBJ2-7
CASSVTGNYEQYF | TGTGCCAGCAGTGTAACCGGGAACTACGAGCAGTACTTC | NA | TRBV28 | NA | TRBJ2-7
CASSYGRGGGRETQYF | TGTGCCAGCAGTTACGGGCGCGGGGGGGGCCGGGAGACCCAGTACTTC | TRBD2 | TRBV28 | NA | TRBJ2-5
CASTPGGVDEQYF | TGTGCCAGCACCCCGGGGGGGGTGGACGAGCAGTACTTC | TRBD2 | TRBV6-6 | NA | TRBJ2-7
CASSPLIQQGNTEAFF | TGTGCCAGCTCACCACTCATTCAGCAGGGGAACACTGAAGCTTTCTTT | NA | TRBV18 | NA | TRBJ1-1
CASSTGRGPGTEAFF | TGTGCCAGCAGTACTGGGAGAGGACCGGGGACTGAAGCTTTCTTT | NA | TRBV7-9 | NA | TRBJ1-1
CASSQLAGGVNEQYF | TGTGCCAGCAGCCAGTTAGCGGGAGGAGTGAACGAGCAGTACTTC | TRBD2 | TRBV7-9 | NA | TRBJ2-7
CASSLTGPPNTGELFF | TGTGCCAGCAGCTTAACAGGGCCCCCGAACACCGGGGAGCTGTTTTTT | NA | TRBV7-3 | NA | TRBJ2-2
CASSLRLTNYGYTF | TGCGCCAGCAGCTTGCGGCTGACTAACTATGGCTACACCTTC | NA | TRBV5-1 | NA | TRBJ1-2
CASSPRVTTREGLGEQYF | TGTGCCAGCTCACCCCGGGTAACGACGCGGGAGGGCCTGGGCGAGCAGTACTTC | TRBD2 | TRBV18 | NA | TRBJ2-7
CASSLGGDSYEQYF | TGCGCCAGCAGCTTGGGAGGTGACTCCTACGAGCAGTACTTC | NA | TRBV5-1 | NA | TRBJ2-7
CATSGLANSYEQYF | TGTGCCACCTCGGGACTCGCTAACTCTTACGAGCAGTACTTC | NA | TRBV7-2 | NA | TRBJ2-7
CASSLAGFLADTQYF | TGTGCCAGCAGCTTAGCGGGGTTTCTCGCAGATACGCAGTATTTT | NA | TRBV7-9 | NA | TRBJ2-3
CAWISTGHYGYTF | TGTGCCTGGATTTCAACAGGCCACTATGGCTACACCTTC | NA | TRBV30 | NA | TRBJ1-2
CAVTGANTGELFF | TGTGCAGTCACCGGGGCTAACACCGGGGAGCTGTTTTTT | NA | TRBV6-5 | NA | TRBJ2-2
CASSQEMGIQPQHF | TGTGCCAGCAGCCAAGAAATGGGGATTCAGCCCCAGCATTTT | NA | TRBV4-2 | NA | TRBJ1-5
CASSAGPQETQYF | TGTGCCAGCAGCGCCGGACCGCAAGAGACCCAGTACTTC | NA | TRBV7-3 | NA | TRBJ2-5
CATSRAGRTGTGEKLFF | TGTGCCACCAGCAGAGCTGGGAGGACCGGGACTGGTGAAAAACTGTTTTTT | NA | TRBV15 | NA | TRBJ1-4
CASSQWTGGVNTEAFF | TGCGCCAGCAGCCAATGGACAGGGGGTGTGAACACTGAAGCTTTCTTT | TRBD1 | TRBV4-1 | NA | TRBJ1-1
CASSPDRRPKHF | TGTGCCAGCAGCCCCGACAGGCGGCCAAAGCATTTT | NA | TRBV28 | once | TRBJ1-5
CASSRVGSYNEQFF | TGTGCCAGCAGTAGAGTGGGCAGCTACAATGAGCAGTTCTTC | NA | TRBV27 | NA | TRBJ2-1
CASSLAGLKAGELFF | TGCGCCAGCAGCTTGGCCGGACTCAAGGCCGGGGAGCTGTTTTTT | NA | TRBV5-1 | NA | TRBJ2-2
CASSLARDRELFF | TGTGCCAGCAGCTTAGCCCGAGACAGGGAGCTGTTTTTT | NA | TRBV7-2 | NA | TRBJ2-2
CASGIGLAGPYEQYF | TGCGCCAGCGGCATTGGACTAGCGGGACCCTACGAGCAGTACTTC | TRBD2 | TRBV5-1 | NA | TRBJ2-7
CASSLSSGGNQPQHF | TGTGCCAGCAGCCTCAGTAGTGGGGGCAATCAGCCCCAGCATTTT | NA | TRBV7-9 | NA | TRBJ1-5
CASSPAEENYGYTF | TGTGCCAGCAGCCCCGCGGAAGAGAACTATGGCTACACCTTC | NA | TRBV21-1 | once | TRBJ1-2
CASSYSSGWAYEQYF | TGTGCCAGCAGTTATTCAAGCGGTTGGGCCTACGAGCAGTACTTC | NA | TRBV6-5 | NA | TRBJ2-7
CASSTGINEKLFF | TGTGCCAGCTCAACAGGCATTAATGAAAAACTGTTTTTT | NA | TRBV18 | NA | TRBJ1-4
CASSPPSGSPSEQYF | TGTGCCAGCAGCCCGCCTAGCGGGAGTCCATCCGAGCAGTACTTC | TRBD2 | TRBV28 | NA | TRBJ2-7
CASSLKGLTSTDTQYF | TGTGCCAGCAGCTTAAAAGGACTCACTAGCACAGATACGCAGTATTTT | NA | TRBV7-2 | NA | TRBJ2-3
CASSILRGGPGNTIYF | TGTGCCAGTAGTATCCTCCGGGGAGGTCCTGGAAACACCATATATTTT | NA | TRBV19 | NA | TRBJ1-3
CASSPDSNSNYGYTF | TGTGCCAGCAGCCCCGACAGTAACTCTAACTATGGCTACACCTTC | NA | TRBV6-5 | NA | TRBJ1-2
CASSAGAYEQYF | TGTGCCAGCTCGGCAGGAGCCTACGAGCAGTACTTC | NA | TRBV6-1 | NA | TRBJ2-7
CASSSDGLAGGLFQETQYF | TGTGCCAGCAGCTCTGACGGACTAGCGGGAGGGCTCTTCCAAGAGACCCAGTACTTC | TRBD2 | TRBV5-4 | NA | TRBJ2-5
CASSPSSSGNTIYF | TGTGCCAGCAGTCCCTCGTCCTCTGGAAACACCATATATTTT | NA | TRBV6-5 | NA | TRBJ1-3
CASRPPGTTEAFF | TGTGCCAGCAGACCCCCGGGTACCACTGAAGCTTTCTTT | NA | TRBV6-5 | NA | TRBJ1-1